This T cell receptor (beta chain) was captured by sequencing in a study of PD-1 blockade in classical Hodgkin lymphoma. Regarding the study as a whole: Diversity similar to that of newly diagnosed patients was seen at baseline in complete responders.

Profiled with immunoSEQ multiplex PCR; TCRdb holds only in-frame clones, not every one. The sample has 45,000 to 50,000 clones, 60% to 85% seen once. Exposure to brentuximab vedotin varied, and each patient had relapsed following autologous stem cell transplantation. Best responses fell into complete response, partial response or progressive disease. There are 15 residues in the CDR3. The V and J ends lost 4 bases and 0 bases, in that order; junction bases with no gene match: 3. Germline values: CDR1 MNHEY, CDR2 SMNVEV (reference sequence). To note about this clone: The antigen is unknown.

The sample here was peripheral blood mononuclear cells (PBMCs), taken before the second cycle of nivolumab. The chain has TRBV27 and TRBJ2-7; 10 nucleotides align to TRBD1. The clonotype comes from a human donor with classical Hodgkin lymphoma. The CDR3 loop is CASSSTGGASYEQYF. The DNA of the CDR3 is TGTGCCAGCAGTTCGACAGGGGGCGCCTCCTACGAGCAGTACTTC.